Following are 7 T cell receptor beta chains from one sample sequenced in a study of cytomegalovirus exposure and HLA in healthy donors (dated by TCRdb to 2015 to 2018). Receptor libraries were prepared by the immunoSEQ multiplex PCR assay. The multiplex PCR relied on a mix of 60 forward primers for TCR Vbeta segments and 13 reverse primers for TCR Jbeta segments. This is the immuneACCESS table as TCRdb keeps it, with only in-frame sequences that have V and J called. A part of the clones is gone; compared with another copy, unresolved V genes explain less than half, and the rest is unexplained. This sample has over 110,000 clones in its table, and roughly four fifths of those were observed once. The ten largest clones represent over 2.5% of the sample. Material: PBMCs. Receptors originate from a male donor in good health and CMV-seronegative.

Only a few counts were recorded for this clone. The chain couples TRBV6-1 to TRBJ1-2; no definite D call. Looked up from germline, CDR1 is MNHNS and CDR2 is SASEGT. The CDR3 runs to 14 residues. V dropped 4 bases and J dropped 4 bases, with 13 bases sitting between them. CDR3 amino acids: CASSAEGGVYGYTF. As DNA, the CDR3 is TGTGCCAGCAGTGCGGAGGGAGGCGTCTATGGCTACACCTTC.

The V gene is TRBV7-3, the J gene TRBJ2-2; no reliable D call. This CDR3 has 17 amino acids. Germline V lookup: CDR1 SGHTA, CDR2 FQGTGA. Trimming left V 4 bases short and J 5 bases short, with 20 bases between. The CDR3 DNA sequence: TGTGCCAGCAGCTCAAGTCCCCAGGCACCGTCAACCGGGGAGCTGTTTTTT. This encodes CASSSSPQAPSTGELFF. The full variable domain, completed using reference TRBV7-3 and TRBJ2-2, is GAGVSQTPSNKVTEKGKYVELRCDPISGHTALYWYRQSLGQGPEFLIYFQGTGAADDSGLPNDRFFAVRPEGSVSTLKIQRTERGDSAVYLCASSSSPQAPSTGELFFGEGSRLTVL.

V gene TRBV7-9 combines with J gene TRBJ1-1; 7 positions agree with TRBD1. The CDR3 has 17 residues. The germline CDR1 and CDR2 sequences are SEHNR and FQNEAQ (reference sequence). The V and J ends lost 3 bases and 3 bases, in that order; junction bases with no gene match: 13. Here the CDR3 DNA reads TGTGCCAGCAGCTTCCCAGGCAGGGGGGAGAGGGACACTGAAGCTTTCTTT. This translates into CASSFPGRGERDTEAFF.

The CDR3 loop is CASSFSDRDGYTF. CDR3 nucleotide sequence: TGTGCCAGCAGCTTTTCGGACAGAGATGGCTACACCTTC. This chain connects TRBV11-2 to TRBJ1-2; the D gene is possibly TRBD1 (6 bases). Trimming stripped 3 bases from V and 6 bases from J, with 11 bases between. The CDR3 totals 13 residues. Germline values: CDR1 SGHAT, CDR2 FQNNGV.

As DNA, the CDR3 is TGTGCCAGCAGCCAAGGCGGGGGGCTCGCGGTGTCTAGTGCTTTCTTT. This translates into CASSQGGGLAVSSAFF. This chain uses TRBV7-9 with TRBJ1-1, with a weak D call TRBD1 (6 bases). The V end lost 5 bases, the J end lost 11 bases, and 27 bases lay between the germline ends. Germline V lookup: CDR1 SEHNR, CDR2 FQNEAQ (reference sequence). The CDR3 has 16 residues.

The V and J genes are TRBV5-1 and TRBJ2-2, with a possible D match to TRBD2 (6 bases). Germline CDR1 SGHRS, CDR2 YFSETQ. With 0 bases removed from V and 6 bases from J, the gap between germline ends came to 15 bases. The CDR3 has 16 amino acids. DNA for the CDR3: TGCGCCAGCAGCTTGGTTTACCCAGGGAGGCCCGGGGAGCTGTTTTTT. Protein sequence: CASSLVYPGRPGELFF. Using reference TRBV5-1 and TRBJ2-2 for the parts outside the CDR3, the full variable domain is KAGVTQTPRYLIKTRGQQVTLSCSPISGHRSVSWYQQTPGQGLQFLFEYFSETQRNKGNFPGRFSGRQFSNSRSEMNVSTLELGDSALYLCASSLVYPGRPGELFFGEGSRLTVL.

The chain has TRBV27 and TRBJ2-5; 7 bases fit TRBD2. The CDR3 covers 14 residues. Germline-derived CDR1 and CDR2 are MNHEY and SMNVEV (reference sequence). The ends lost 6 bases at V and 8 bases at J; junction bases unmatched: 12. CDR3 sequence (DNA): TGTGCCAGCAGACCAACTAGCGTGCAGATTACCCAGTACTTC. It specifies CASRPTSVQITQYF.